This record concerns one T cell receptor (beta chain) sequence. No antigen is known for it. The source of the sample is a study of beta chain features in type 1 diabetes. Findings and limits, study-wide: Moderate yet significant TCRB CDR3 shortening was seen in Type 1 diabetes patients in all four CD4+ subsets. Over-representation of high TCR-expressing cells was a possible consequence of cDNA sequencing. Individuals with type 1 diabetes displayed fewer insertions and more deletions at VDJ junctions.

The isolated RNA, all of it, was reverse transcribed, so expressed TCRB transcripts were what got sequenced. Stem cell-like memory T cell samples averaged roughly 970,000 reads. Clones were sequenced by immunoSEQ multiplex PCR, and TCRdb holds only the in-frame ones, with some missing. The sample carries 40,000 to 60,000 clones, 60% to 70% recorded once. Sequencing used stem cell memory CD4+ T cells from blood. The sequence came from a woman in her twenties or thirties with type 1 diabetes.

The CDR3 region is CASSFLGGTGLLQETQYF. The CDR3 DNA follows: TGTGCCAGCAGCTTCCTAGGAGGGACAGGGTTATTGCAAGAGACCCAGTACTTC. The chain combines TRBV7-9 with TRBJ2-5; 9 positions agree with TRBD1. The CDR3 loop spans 18 amino acids. Germline-derived CDR1 and CDR2 are SEHNR and FQNEAQ (reference sequence). V gave up 3 bases and J gave up 2 bases; unmatched junction bases: 13.